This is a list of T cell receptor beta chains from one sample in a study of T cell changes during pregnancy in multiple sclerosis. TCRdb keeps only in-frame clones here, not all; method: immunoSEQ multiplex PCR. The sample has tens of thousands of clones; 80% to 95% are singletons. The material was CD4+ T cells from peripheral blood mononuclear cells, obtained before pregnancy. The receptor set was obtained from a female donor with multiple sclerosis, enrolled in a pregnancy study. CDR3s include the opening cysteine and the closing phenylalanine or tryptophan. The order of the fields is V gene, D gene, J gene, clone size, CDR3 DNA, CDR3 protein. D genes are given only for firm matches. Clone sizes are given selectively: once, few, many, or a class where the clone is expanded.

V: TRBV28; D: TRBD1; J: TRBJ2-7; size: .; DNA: TGTGCCAGCAGCAAGCCGGGACAGGGACACGAGCAGTACTTC; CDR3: CASSKPGQGHEQYF
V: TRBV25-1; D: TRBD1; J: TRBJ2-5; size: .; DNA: TGTGCCAGCAGGACGGGACAGTTATACCAAGAGACCCAGTACTTC; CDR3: CASRTGQLYQETQYF
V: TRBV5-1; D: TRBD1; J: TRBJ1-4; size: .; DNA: TGCGCCAGCAGCCCTGGACAGGGAATTGAAAAACTGTTTTTT; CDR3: CASSPGQGIEKLFF
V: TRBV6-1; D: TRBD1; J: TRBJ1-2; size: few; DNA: TGTGCCAGCTGGGACAGATTTGAGGGCTACACCTTC; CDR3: CASWDRFEGYTF
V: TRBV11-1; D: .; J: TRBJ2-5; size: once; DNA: TGTGCCAGCAGCTTTCGGGGAGAGACCCAGTACTTC; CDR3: CASSFRGETQYF
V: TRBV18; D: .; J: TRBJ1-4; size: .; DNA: TGTGCCAGCTCACAAACAGGGAGCCCGAATGAAAAACTGTTTTTT; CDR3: CASSQTGSPNEKLFF
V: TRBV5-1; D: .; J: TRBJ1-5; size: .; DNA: TGCGCCAGCAGCTTGGACGGGGATAGCAATCAGCCCCAGCATTTT; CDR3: CASSLDGDSNQPQHF
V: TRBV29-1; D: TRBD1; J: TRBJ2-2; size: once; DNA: TGCAGCGTCGGGTCGACAGGGGACACCGGGGAGCTGTTTTTT; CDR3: CSVGSTGDTGELFF
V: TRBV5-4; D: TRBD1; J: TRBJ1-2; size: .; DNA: TGTGCCAGCAGCAAGGGACAGGGGGCAGAGGGCTACACCTTC; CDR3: CASSKGQGAEGYTF
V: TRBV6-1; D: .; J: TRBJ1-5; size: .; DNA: TGTGCCAGCAGTGAAGCTCGCGGAGATAATCAGCCCCAGCATTTT; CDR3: CASSEARGDNQPQHF
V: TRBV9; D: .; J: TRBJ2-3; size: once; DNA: TGTGCCAGCAGCTCGAGGGGAGGCGATACGCAGTATTTT; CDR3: CASSSRGGDTQYF
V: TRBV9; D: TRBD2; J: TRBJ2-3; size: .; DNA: TGTGCCAGCAGCGTACGTCCTATAGAAGCGGGGGGCTACACAGATACGCAGTATTTT; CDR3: CASSVRPIEAGGYTDTQYF
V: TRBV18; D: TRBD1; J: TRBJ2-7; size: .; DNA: TGTGCCAGCTCACAAAATCAGGGGACAGGGAACGAGCAGTACTTC; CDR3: CASSQNQGTGNEQYF
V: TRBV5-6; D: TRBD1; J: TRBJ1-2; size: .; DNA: TGTGCCAGCAGCTTCCGACAGGGGACCTATGGCTACACCTTC; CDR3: CASSFRQGTYGYTF
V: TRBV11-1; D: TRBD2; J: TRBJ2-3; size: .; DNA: TGTGCCAGCAGCTTATATTCCCTAGCGGTCACAGATACGCAGTATTTT; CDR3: CASSLYSLAVTDTQYF
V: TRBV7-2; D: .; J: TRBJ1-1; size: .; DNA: TGTGCCAGCAGTCGGGAGGTTGGGGGATGGAACACTGAAGCTTTCTTT; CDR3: CASSREVGGWNTEAFF
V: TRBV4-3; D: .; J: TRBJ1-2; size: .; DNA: TGCGCCAGCAGCCAAGAAACGAAGGCGGGAGGCTACACCTTC; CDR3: CASSQETKAGGYTF
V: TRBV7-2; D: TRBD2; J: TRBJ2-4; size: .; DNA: TGTGCCAGCAGCTTAGGCGGGGGGTCCAAAAACATTCAGTACTTC; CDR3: CASSLGGGSKNIQYF
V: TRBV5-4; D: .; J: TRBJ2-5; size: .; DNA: TGTGCCAGCAGCTTAGGGGCAGGGACCCAGTACTTC; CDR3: CASSLGAGTQYF
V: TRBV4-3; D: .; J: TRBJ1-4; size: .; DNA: TGCGCCAGCAGCCAAGATTGGGCAAATGAAAAACTGTTTTTT; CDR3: CASSQDWANEKLFF